This T cell receptor beta chain was sequenced in a study of T cell repertoires in ileal Crohn's disease. Study at large: Surgery for a complication: stricturing in around 60%, penetrating in about 40%. About half received postoperative treatment, roughly twelve with thiopurines and under 20 anti-TNF.

The ends were cut back, 4 bases at V and 4 bases at J, with 20 bases in the middle. Per the germline V gene, CDR1 is LGHNT and CDR2 is FRNRAP. There are 17 residues in the CDR3. Overall study results and limits: Sorted CD8 T cells held more high-frequency clones than CD4.

Remarks on this clone: What it binds is unknown.

Produced via immunoSEQ multiplex PCR; TCRdb's table is partial and in-frame only. Of 15,000 or so clones in the sample, 85% to 95% are singletons; the top ten hold roughly 3.5%. The chain links TRBV12-5 to TRBJ1-3; a possible D gene is TRBD1 (6 bases). The source of this sequence is an adult with Crohn's disease. Sequenced sample: ileal tissue. The CDR3: CASGWLQRQDSGNTIYF. CDR3 DNA sequence: TGTGCTAGTGGTTGGTTACAAAGGCAGGACAGCGGAAACACCATATATTTT. The whole variable domain, remainder taken from reference TRBV12-5 and TRBJ1-3, is DARVTQTPRHKVTEMGQEVTMRCQPILGHNTVFWYRQTMMQGLELLAYFRNRAPLDDSGMPKDRFSAEMPDATLATLKIQPSEPRDSAVYFCASGWLQRQDSGNTIYFGEGSWLTVV.